A selection of T cell receptor beta chains follows, all from one sample in a study of CD8+ T cells in alopecia areata. TCRdb keeps only in-frame clones here, not all; method: immunoSEQ multiplex PCR. The sample lists some 210,000 clones; just over 65% were seen once. This sample comprised CD4+ T cells sorted from blood, obtained between weeks 43 and 45, from a patient treated with tofacitinib. The source of these receptors is a human donor with alopecia areata. CDR3s include the opening cysteine and the closing phenylalanine or tryptophan. A D gene is named only where the DNA matches it firmly. Expanded clones get a size class; other rows say once, few or many, or leave the size out.

V	D	size	length	J	CDR3	DNA
TRBV30	NA	few	13	TRBJ2-2	CAWSTTPTGELFF	TGTGCCTGGAGTACGACTCCCACCGGGGAGCTGTTTTTT
TRBV19	NA	NA	13	TRBJ1-1	CASSIGTTTEAFF	TGTGCCAGTAGTATAGGGACAACTACTGAAGCTTTCTTT
TRBV27	NA	NA	15	TRBJ1-2	CASSPNRGSPHGYTF	TGTGCCAGCAGTCCGAACAGAGGAAGTCCGCATGGCTACACCTTC
TRBV7-3	NA	NA	15	TRBJ2-3	CASSKTGLSTDTQYF	TGTGCCAGCAGCAAAACCGGGCTGAGCACAGATACGCAGTATTTT
TRBV6-5	TRBD2	NA	16	TRBJ2-3	CASSFGLAGSTDTQYF	TGTGCCAGCAGTTTCGGACTAGCGGGGAGCACAGATACGCAGTATTTT
TRBV5-1	TRBD2	once	15	TRBJ2-1	CASSLVAGGANEQFF	TGCGCCAGCAGCTTGGTAGCGGGGGGCGCCAATGAGCAGTTCTTC
TRBV19	NA	NA	13	TRBJ2-5	CASTNTGQETQYF	TGTGCCAGTACCAATACAGGACAAGAGACCCAGTACTTC
TRBV30	NA	NA	14	TRBJ1-1	CAWRERNMNTEAFF	TGTGCCTGGAGGGAGAGGAACATGAACACTGAAGCTTTCTTT
TRBV29-1	TRBD1	NA	12	TRBJ1-1	CSVDRGIAEAFF	TGCAGCGTTGACAGGGGGATCGCTGAAGCTTTCTTT
TRBV29-1	NA	NA	13	TRBJ2-4	CSVAGSAKNIQYF	TGCAGCGTTGCAGGTTCAGCCAAAAACATTCAGTACTTC
TRBV25-1	TRBD1	NA	16	TRBJ2-5	CASSAGQGGKQETQYF	TGTGCCAGCAGTGCGGGACAGGGGGGGAAACAAGAGACCCAGTACTTC
TRBV25-1	TRBD2	once	16	TRBJ2-7	CASSINQGLASYEQYF	TGTGCCAGCAGTATAAACCAGGGACTAGCGAGCTACGAGCAGTACTTC
TRBV5-1	NA	NA	13	TRBJ1-2	CASSLVDNYGYTF	TGCGCCAGCAGCTTGGTGGATAACTATGGCTACACCTTC
TRBV6-1	TRBD1	NA	14	TRBJ1-1	CASSEDRGNTEAFF	TGTGCCAGCAGTGAAGACAGGGGGAACACTGAAGCTTTCTTT
TRBV4-1	NA	few	15	TRBJ2-3	CASSQEGPVMDTQYF	TGCGCCAGCAGCCAAGAGGGTCCCGTGATGGATACGCAGTATTTT
TRBV4-3	NA	few	13	TRBJ1-5	CASSQDLYGTQHF	TGCGCCAGCAGCCAAGATCTATACGGGACCCAGCATTTT
TRBV30	NA	NA	13	TRBJ1-1	CACHRDGNTEAFF	TGTGCCTGTCACCGGGACGGGAACACTGAAGCTTTCTTT
TRBV11-1	NA	NA	14	TRBJ2-7	CASSSKGDSYEQYF	TGTGCCAGCAGCTCCAAAGGAGACTCTTACGAGCAGTACTTC
TRBV5-1	TRBD1	NA	16	TRBJ2-3	CASSLARGTGTDTQYF	TGCGCCAGCAGCTTGGCCAGAGGGACAGGCACAGATACGCAGTATTTT
TRBV6-5	NA	NA	13	TRBJ1-5	CAIGQNLNQPQHF	TGTGCGATCGGACAGAACCTCAATCAGCCCCAGCATTTT
TRBV29-1	NA	NA	15	TRBJ2-6	CSVQNRNSGANVLTF	TGCAGCGTTCAGAACAGGAACTCTGGGGCCAACGTCCTGACTTTC
TRBV27	NA	NA	16	TRBJ2-1	CASSPEGGGLYNEQFF	TGTGCCAGCAGTCCGGAGGGCGGGGGCCTATACAATGAGCAGTTCTTC
TRBV23-1	TRBD1	NA	16	TRBJ2-3	CASRPPGQGITDTQYF	TGCGCCAGCAGACCTCCGGGACAGGGGATCACAGATACGCAGTATTTT
TRBV27	NA	NA	11	TRBJ2-1	CASSLYSEQFF	TGTGCCAGCAGTCTATATAGTGAGCAGTTCTTC
TRBV5-6	NA	NA	13	TRBJ2-7	CASSLIGSYEQYF	TGTGCCAGCAGCTTGATAGGATCTTACGAGCAGTACTTC